This T cell receptor (beta chain) stems from a study of tumor-infiltrating lymphocytes in primary liver carcinoma. This clonotype was observed at least ten times. Its antigen is not known. CDR1 and CDR2 from the germline V gene are SEHNR and FQNEAQ (reference sequence). V was shortened by 4 bases and J by 4 bases, with 16 bases between the two germline ends. This CDR3 is built from 16 residues. The approximately 20-31 mg bulk tissue piece was not sorted before simultaneous RNA and DNA extraction. Patients in the cohort were treatment-naive and living with chronic HBV infection. The study, taken as a whole, reports: Researchers report that only about 7.5-24% of top clones turned up in all five tumor regions.

TCR beta cDNA came from about 500 ng total RNA, primed with a constant-region primer. Library construction for TCR beta comprised three nested multiplex PCR rounds performed with slightly modified ARM-PCR. Primers for the first two PCR rounds were TRBV1-TRBV30 forward primers and a C-beta reverse primer (approximately 9 cycles per round). TCRdb reprocessed the multiplex PCR reads with MiXCR, giving one entry per CDR3 protein. Counted here are roughly 80,000 distinct CDR3 sequences, roughly 72% occurring once; the ten biggest clones make up approximately 19%. Material for sequencing was liver tumor tissue from sampling region 1. Subset here: tumor region T1, superior pole. This sequence joins TRBV7-9 and TRBJ1-4; no reliable D call. The sequence derives from a man in his forties with primary liver carcinoma and hepatitis B virus infection. The CDR3 bases are TGTGCCAGCAGCTCCTCGTGGGCAGGTGATAATGAAAAACTGTTTTTT. Its protein product is CASSSSWAGDNEKLFF.